This T cell receptor beta chain was recorded in a study of blood T cell repertoires in COVID-19. Unmatched junction bases numbered 3, after V lost 7 bases and J lost 4 bases. Germline CDR1 reads MNHEY; CDR2 reads SVGAGI. CDR3 size: 12 residues. TCRdb's table, derived via immunoSEQ multiplex PCR, lists solely in-frame clones and lacks some. The sample comprises about 100,000 clones, around 90% of which are singletons, and 2% to 3% rests with the top ten. This clone was seen once. The rearrangement uses TRBV6-5 and TRBJ1-1, with 7 bases fitting TRBD1. The clonotype comes from a human donor in a cohort sampled during active COVID-19. Sample: peripheral blood. CDR3 bases: TGTGCCAGCACCGACAGGGCCACTGAAGCTTTCTTT. This sequence encodes CASTDRATEAFF.